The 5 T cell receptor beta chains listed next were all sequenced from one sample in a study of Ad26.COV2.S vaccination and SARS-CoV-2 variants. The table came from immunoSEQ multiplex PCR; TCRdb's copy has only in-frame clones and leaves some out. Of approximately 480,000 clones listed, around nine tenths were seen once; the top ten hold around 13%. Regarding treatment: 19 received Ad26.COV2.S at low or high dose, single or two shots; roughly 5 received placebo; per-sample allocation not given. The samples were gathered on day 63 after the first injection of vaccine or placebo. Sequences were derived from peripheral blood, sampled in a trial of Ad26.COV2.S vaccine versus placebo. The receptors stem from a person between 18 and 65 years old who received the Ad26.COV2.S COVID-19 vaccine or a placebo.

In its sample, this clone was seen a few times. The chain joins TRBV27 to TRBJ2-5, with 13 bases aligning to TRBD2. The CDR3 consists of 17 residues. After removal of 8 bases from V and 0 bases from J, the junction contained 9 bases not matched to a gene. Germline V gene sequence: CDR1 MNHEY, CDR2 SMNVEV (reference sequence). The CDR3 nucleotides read TGTGCCAGCGGGAGTTTCGGGACTAGCGGGAACCAAGAGACCCAGTACTTC. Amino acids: CASGSFGTSGNQETQYF.

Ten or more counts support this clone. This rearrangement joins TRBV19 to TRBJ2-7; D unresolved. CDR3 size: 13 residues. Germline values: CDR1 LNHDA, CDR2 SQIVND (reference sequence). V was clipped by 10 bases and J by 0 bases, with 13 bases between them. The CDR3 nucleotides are TGTGCCACCCGAAAACCGAGCTCCTACGAGCAGTACTTC. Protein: CATRKPSSYEQYF.

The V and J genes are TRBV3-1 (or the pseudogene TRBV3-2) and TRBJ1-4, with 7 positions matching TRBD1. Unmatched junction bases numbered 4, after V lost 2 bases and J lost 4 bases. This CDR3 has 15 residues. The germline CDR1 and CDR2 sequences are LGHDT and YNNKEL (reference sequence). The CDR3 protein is CASSQRQGINEKLFF. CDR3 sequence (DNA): TGTGCCAGCAGCCAAAGACAGGGAATTAATGAAAAACTGTTTTTT.

This chain's CDR3 is CASRGFGGVLGNEQFF. Here the CDR3 DNA reads TGTGCCAGCCGGGGTTTCGGGGGGGTGTTGGGAAATGAGCAGTTCTTC. The V call is TRBV27, the J call TRBJ2-1; 8 nucleotides agree with TRBD2. This CDR3 comprises 16 residues. The ends lost 8 bases at V and 7 bases at J; junction bases unmatched: 16. The germline CDR1 and CDR2 sequences are MNHEY and SMNVEV (reference sequence).

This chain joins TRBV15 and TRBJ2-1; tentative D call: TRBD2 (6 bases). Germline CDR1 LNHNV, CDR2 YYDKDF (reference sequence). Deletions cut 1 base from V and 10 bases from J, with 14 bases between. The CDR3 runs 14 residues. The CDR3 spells CATSRGGVGGEQFF. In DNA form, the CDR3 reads TGTGCCACCAGCAGAGGGGGGGTAGGAGGCGAGCAGTTCTTC.